This entry is about one T cell receptor beta chain. Antigen: not known. The protocol was immunoSEQ multiplex PCR, while the TCRdb copy is restricted to in-frame clones and leaves out a portion. The sample includes 85,000 to 90,000 clones, nearly 90% of them seen just once. This sample is drawn from a study of T cell responses to AZD1222 COVID-19 vaccine. About the research overall: Second-dose recipients at about 4 or about 12 weeks were treated as one pooled group. Study-wide results and limits: Among spike-specific TCRs, nearly half reportedly target unmutated variant regions. White British ancestry dominated among donors, who included more females, and clonal diversity was possibly underestimated.

This CDR3 contains 14 residues. V lost 2 bases, J lost 5 bases, and 13 bases lay in between. CDR1 MNHNS and CDR2 SASEGT come from the germline V gene. J is TRBJ2-7 and V is TRBV6-1; D gene uncertain. The source material was peripheral blood, sampled on day 0 of AZD1222 vaccination. This TCR came from an adult in good health. This CDR3 is CASSEPALRDEQYF. The CDR3 nucleotides are TGTGCCAGCAGTGAACCGGCCTTACGGGACGAGCAGTACTTC.